This TCR beta chain emerged from a study of T cell clonality in common variable immunodeficiency. Study-wide findings and caveats: CVID subjects had higher TCRbeta clonality than healthy controls, most marked in about a third. Reportedly, TCR beta sequences from common variable immunodeficiency showed fewer deletions and N-nucleotide insertions.

Generated by immunoSEQ multiplex PCR, the TCRdb table keeps only in-frame clones and is missing some. This sample carries about 81,000 clones, none of them present only once. Germline V gene sequence: CDR1 SEHNR, CDR2 FQNEAQ (reference sequence). Trimming removed 5 bases from V and 9 bases from J, with 20 bases in between. This CDR3 region has 15 residues. This clone was counted at least ten times. As yet, its antigen is unknown. The read is 3 residues too short to cover the CDR3 end, so that end is filled in from the germline J gene. Source material: peripheral blood mononuclear cells. The receptor was derived from a person aged 18-70 years in good health. V and J are TRBV7-9 and TRBJ2-4; weak D call: TRBD2 (7 bases). Incomplete CDR3 DNA: TGTGCCAGCAGCCGGATGGACAGCGGGGAGACCATT. The encoded protein is CASSRMDSGETI. The whole CDR3 protein is CASSRMDSGETIQYF.